This is a list of T cell receptor beta chains from one sample in a study of blood T cell repertoires in COVID-19. The repertoire was sequenced with immunoSEQ multiplex PCR; TCRdb's copy has only in-frame clones and lacks some. The sample gives around 220,000 clones, approximately 91% of which show up once; about 2.1% is in the top ten. The sequencing input was peripheral blood. The source of these receptors is a woman in her 40s who had recovered from COVID-19. The CDR3 runs from the conserved cysteine through the conserved F or W. The order of the fields is V gene, J gene, D gene, clone size, CDR3 protein, CDR3 DNA. A D gene is named only where the DNA matches it firmly. The listing skips clone size in some rows; elsewhere it reads once, few, many or a size class.

V: TRBV7-3
J: TRBJ2-5
D: TRBD2
size: .
CDR3: CASSYSSGGETQYF
DNA: TGTGCCAGCAGCTACTCCAGCGGGGGCGAGACCCAGTACTTC

V: TRBV18
J: TRBJ2-5
D: TRBD2
size: .
CDR3: CASSPSRAGLETQYF
DNA: TGTGCCAGCTCACCTTCGCGAGCGGGGCTCGAGACCCAGTACTTC

V: TRBV7-9
J: TRBJ2-5
D: .
size: .
CDR3: CASSLRGRETQYF
DNA: TGTGCCAGCAGCTTGCGGGGTCGAGAGACCCAGTACTTC

V: TRBV19
J: TRBJ2-3
D: .
size: .
CDR3: CASSGSAKHGTDTQYF
DNA: TGTGCCAGTAGTGGATCAGCGAAGCACGGCACAGATACGCAGTATTTT

V: TRBV5-4
J: TRBJ2-3
D: TRBD2
size: .
CDR3: CASSFVGSGRTDTQYF
DNA: TGTGCCAGCAGCTTTGTGGGTAGCGGGAGAACAGATACGCAGTATTTT

V: TRBV9
J: TRBJ2-3
D: TRBD2
size: few
CDR3: CASSVAVLAGDTDTQYF
DNA: TGTGCCAGCAGCGTAGCTGTACTAGCGGGAGACACAGATACGCAGTATTTT

V: TRBV19
J: TRBJ2-1
D: TRBD2
size: .
CDR3: CASSIGVGLAISNEQFF
DNA: TGTGCCAGTAGTATCGGAGTGGGACTAGCGATCTCCAATGAGCAGTTCTTC

V: TRBV12-3/TRBV12-4
J: TRBJ2-5
D: .
size: .
CDR3: CASSFWDKETQYF
DNA: TGTGCCAGCAGTTTCTGGGACAAAGAGACCCAGTACTTC

V: TRBV5-6
J: TRBJ2-7
D: TRBD2
size: .
CDR3: CASSPGLAGVNYEQYF
DNA: TGTGCCAGCAGCCCTGGACTAGCGGGAGTGAACTACGAGCAGTACTTC

V: TRBV7-8
J: TRBJ2-3
D: TRBD2
size: .
CDR3: CASSRSGAYTDTQYF
DNA: TGTGCCAGCAGTCGTAGCGGGGCCTACACAGATACGCAGTATTTT

V: TRBV4-1
J: TRBJ2-7
D: .
size: .
CDR3: CASSQAGSSSYEQYF
DNA: TGCGCCAGCAGCCAAGCAGGGTCAAGCTCCTACGAGCAGTACTTC

V: TRBV28
J: TRBJ1-6
D: .
size: .
CDR3: CASRLRDSSYNSPLHF
DNA: TGTGCCAGCAGATTACGAGACAGCTCCTATAATTCACCCCTCCACTTT

V: TRBV30
J: TRBJ2-3
D: .
size: few
CDR3: CAWSFRASTDTQYF
DNA: TGTGCCTGGAGTTTTAGAGCTAGCACAGATACGCAGTATTTT

V: TRBV6-5
J: TRBJ2-7
D: .
size: .
CDR3: CASSYRSGGTYEQYF
DNA: TGTGCCAGCAGTTACCGAAGCGGCGGGACCTACGAGCAGTACTTC